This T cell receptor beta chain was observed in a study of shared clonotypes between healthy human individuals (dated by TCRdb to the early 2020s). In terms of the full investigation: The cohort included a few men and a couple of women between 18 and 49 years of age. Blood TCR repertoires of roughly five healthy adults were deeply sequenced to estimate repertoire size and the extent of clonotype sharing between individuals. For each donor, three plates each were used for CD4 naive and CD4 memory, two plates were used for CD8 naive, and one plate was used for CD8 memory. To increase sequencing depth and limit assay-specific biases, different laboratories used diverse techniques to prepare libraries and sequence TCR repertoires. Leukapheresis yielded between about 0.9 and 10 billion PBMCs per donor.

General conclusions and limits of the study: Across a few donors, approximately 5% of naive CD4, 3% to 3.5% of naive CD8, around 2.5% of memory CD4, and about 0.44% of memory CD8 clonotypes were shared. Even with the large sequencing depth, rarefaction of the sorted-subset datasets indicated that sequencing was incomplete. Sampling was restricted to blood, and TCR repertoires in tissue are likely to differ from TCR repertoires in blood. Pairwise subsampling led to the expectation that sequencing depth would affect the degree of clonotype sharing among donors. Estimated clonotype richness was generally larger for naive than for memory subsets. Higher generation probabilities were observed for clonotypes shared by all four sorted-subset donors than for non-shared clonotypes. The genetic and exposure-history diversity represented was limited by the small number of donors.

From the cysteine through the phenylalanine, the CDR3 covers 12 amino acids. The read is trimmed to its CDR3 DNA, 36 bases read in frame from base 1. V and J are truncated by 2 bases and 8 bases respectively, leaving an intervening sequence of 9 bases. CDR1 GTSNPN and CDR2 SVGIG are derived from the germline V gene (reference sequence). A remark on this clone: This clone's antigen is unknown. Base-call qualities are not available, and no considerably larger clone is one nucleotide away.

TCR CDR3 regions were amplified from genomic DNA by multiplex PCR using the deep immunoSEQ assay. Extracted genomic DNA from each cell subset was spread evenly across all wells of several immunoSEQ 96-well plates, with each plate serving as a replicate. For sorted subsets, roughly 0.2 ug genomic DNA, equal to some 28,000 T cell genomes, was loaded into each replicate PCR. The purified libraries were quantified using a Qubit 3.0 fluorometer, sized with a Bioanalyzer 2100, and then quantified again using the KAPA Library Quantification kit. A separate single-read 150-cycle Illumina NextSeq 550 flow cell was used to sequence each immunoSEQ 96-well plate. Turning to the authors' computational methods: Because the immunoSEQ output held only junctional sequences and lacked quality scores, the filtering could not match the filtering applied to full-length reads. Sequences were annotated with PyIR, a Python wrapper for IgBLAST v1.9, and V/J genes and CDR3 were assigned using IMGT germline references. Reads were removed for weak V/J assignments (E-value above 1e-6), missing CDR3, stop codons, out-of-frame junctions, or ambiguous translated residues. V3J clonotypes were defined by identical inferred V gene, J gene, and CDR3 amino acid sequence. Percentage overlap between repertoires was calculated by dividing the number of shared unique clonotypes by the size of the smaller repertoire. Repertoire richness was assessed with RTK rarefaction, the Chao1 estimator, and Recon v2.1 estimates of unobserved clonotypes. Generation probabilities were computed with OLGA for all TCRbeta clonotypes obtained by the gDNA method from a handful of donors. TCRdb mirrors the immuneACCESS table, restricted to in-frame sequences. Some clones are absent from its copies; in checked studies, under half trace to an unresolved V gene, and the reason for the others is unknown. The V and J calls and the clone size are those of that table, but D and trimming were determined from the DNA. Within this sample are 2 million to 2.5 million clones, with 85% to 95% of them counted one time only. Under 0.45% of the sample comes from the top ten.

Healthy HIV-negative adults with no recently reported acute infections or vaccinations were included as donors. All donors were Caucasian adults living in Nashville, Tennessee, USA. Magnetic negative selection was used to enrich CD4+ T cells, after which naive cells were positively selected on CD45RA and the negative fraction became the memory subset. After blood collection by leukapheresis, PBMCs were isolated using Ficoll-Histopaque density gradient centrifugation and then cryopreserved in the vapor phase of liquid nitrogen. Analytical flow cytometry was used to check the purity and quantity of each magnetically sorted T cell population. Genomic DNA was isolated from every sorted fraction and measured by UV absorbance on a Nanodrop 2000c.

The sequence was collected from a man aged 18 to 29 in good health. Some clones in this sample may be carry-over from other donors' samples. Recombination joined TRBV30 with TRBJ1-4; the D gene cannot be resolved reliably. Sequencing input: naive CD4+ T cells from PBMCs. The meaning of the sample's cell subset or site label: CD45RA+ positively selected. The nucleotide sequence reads TGTGCCTGGAGTTCGGCGGGGGAAAAACTGTTTTTT. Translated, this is CAWSSAGEKLFF.